The 5 T cell receptor beta chains reported below all come from one sample, sequenced in a study of metastatic and nonmetastatic thyroid tumors (dated by TCRdb to the early 2020s). No patient had received any treatment before thyroid surgery. Libraries were constructed by PCR. The run used an Illumina HiSeq 4000. TCRdb reprocessing: public reads trimmed at Q25 with fastp, clones called with MiXCR, in-frame beta chains kept. The sample table contains 17,000 or so clones; only one count was recorded for around 23% of them. 15% of the sample is held by the ten biggest clonotypes. The source material was adjacent normal tissue. Receptors originate from a female donor with papillary thyroid cancer or a benign thyroid nodule (not recorded which). Some clones in this sample may be carry-over from other donors' samples.

This chain links TRBV11-2 with TRBJ2-2; 13 bases line up with TRBD2. The V gene's germline CDR1 is SGHAT and CDR2 FQNNGV. With V trimmed by 3 bases and J by 6 bases, 10 bases remained unmatched. This CDR3 is built from 18 residues. CDR3 region: CASSFLNPGLAGPGELFF. CDR3 in DNA: TGTGCCAGCAGCTTCCTAAATCCGGGACTAGCGGGACCCGGGGAGCTGTTTTTT.

This clone was observed many times. The chain joins TRBV18 to TRBJ2-3, with a tentative D call TRBD2 (6 bases). The germline gives CDR1 KGHSH, CDR2 LQKENI. The V gene lost 8 bases and the J gene lost 3 bases, with 15 bases spanning the gap. The CDR3 runs 14 residues. The CDR3 bases are TGTGCCAGCCCCCCTATGGGGAGGACAGATACGCAGTATTTT. Its translation is CASPPMGRTDTQYF.

V is TRBV19 and J is TRBJ1-3; D unclear. The germline V gene encodes CDR1 LNHDA and CDR2 SQIVND (reference sequence). This CDR3 comprises 15 residues. V lost 5 bases to trimming and J lost 16 bases, with 27 bases between them. The CDR3 here is CASSETASSGNTIYF. In DNA form, the CDR3 reads TGTGCCAGTAGTGAAACAGCGAGCTCTGGAAACACGATTTATTTT.

The chain employs TRBV7-9 and TRBJ2-1; 11 bases agree with TRBD2. V lost 5 bases to trimming and J lost 3 bases; unmatched junction nucleotides: 3. CDR3 size: 15 residues. Germline V lookup: CDR1 SEHNR, CDR2 FQNEAQ (reference sequence). In DNA form, the CDR3 reads TGTGCCAGCAGCGGGACTAGCGGCCTCTACAATGAGCAGTTCTTC. Protein: CASSGTSGLYNEQFF.

The chain uses TRBV7-6 and TRBJ1-3; D is possibly TRBD1 (5 bases). The CDR3 loop spans 14 amino acids. Per the germline V gene, CDR1 is SGHVS and CDR2 is FNYEAQ. V lost 3 bases, J lost 4 bases, and 10 bases lay in between. CDR3 DNA: TGTGCCAGCAGCTTGGGGGGGTCCGGAAACACCATATATTTT. Its protein is CASSLGGSGNTIYF.